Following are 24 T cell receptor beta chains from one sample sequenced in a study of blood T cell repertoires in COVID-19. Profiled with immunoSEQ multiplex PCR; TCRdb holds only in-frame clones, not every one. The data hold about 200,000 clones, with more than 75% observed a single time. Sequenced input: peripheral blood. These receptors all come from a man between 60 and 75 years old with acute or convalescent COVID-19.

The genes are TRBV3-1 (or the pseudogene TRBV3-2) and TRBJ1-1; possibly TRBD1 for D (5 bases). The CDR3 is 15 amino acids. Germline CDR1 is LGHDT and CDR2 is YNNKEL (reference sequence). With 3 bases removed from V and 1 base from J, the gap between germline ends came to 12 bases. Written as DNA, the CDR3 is TGTGCCAGCAGCCATGTGGGGCAGTCGAACACTGAAGCTTTCTTT. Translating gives CASSHVGQSNTEAFF.

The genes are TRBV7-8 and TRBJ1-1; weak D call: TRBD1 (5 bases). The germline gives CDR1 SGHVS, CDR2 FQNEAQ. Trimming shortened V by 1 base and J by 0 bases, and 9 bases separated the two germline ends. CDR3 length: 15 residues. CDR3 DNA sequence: TGTGCCAGCAGCTTAGTGGGAGGGGTGAACACTGAAGCTTTCTTT. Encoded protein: CASSLVGGVNTEAFF.

Here the CDR3 reads CASRPGTGVLDTEAFF. The CDR3 DNA reads as TGCGCCAGCAGACCTGGGACAGGGGTTTTGGACACTGAAGCTTTCTTT. This chain uses TRBV5-1 with TRBJ1-1; 10 bases match TRBD1. This CDR3 contains 16 residues. The germline V gene has CDR1 SGHRS and CDR2 YFSETQ. Trimming at V came to 5 bases and at J to 3 bases, leaving 10 bases not matched to a gene.

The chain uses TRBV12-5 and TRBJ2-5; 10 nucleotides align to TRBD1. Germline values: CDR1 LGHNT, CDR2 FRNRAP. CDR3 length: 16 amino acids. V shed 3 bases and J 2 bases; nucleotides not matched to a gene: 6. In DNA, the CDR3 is TGTGCTAGTGGTTTTGGGGACAGGGGTGAACAAGAGACCCAGTACTTC. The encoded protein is CASGFGDRGEQETQYF. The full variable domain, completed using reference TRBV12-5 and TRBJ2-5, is DARVTQTPRHKVTEMGQEVTMRCQPILGHNTVFWYRQTMMQGLELLAYFRNRAPLDDSGMPKDRFSAEMPDATLATLKIQPSEPRDSAVYFCASGFGDRGEQETQYFGPGTRLLVL.

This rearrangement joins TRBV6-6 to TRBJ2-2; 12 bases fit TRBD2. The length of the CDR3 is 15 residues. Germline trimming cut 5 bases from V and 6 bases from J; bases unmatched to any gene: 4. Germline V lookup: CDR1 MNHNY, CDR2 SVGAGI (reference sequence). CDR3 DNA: TGTGCCAGCAGTCCACTAGCGGGGGGCCCCGGGGAGCTGTTTTTT. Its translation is CASSPLAGGPGELFF.

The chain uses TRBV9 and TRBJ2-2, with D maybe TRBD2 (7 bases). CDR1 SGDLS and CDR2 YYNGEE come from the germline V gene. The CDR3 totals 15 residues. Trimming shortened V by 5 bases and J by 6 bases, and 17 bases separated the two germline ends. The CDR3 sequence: CASSSGGRASGELFF. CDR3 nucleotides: TGTGCCAGCAGTTCGGGGGGCAGGGCGTCCGGGGAGCTGTTTTTT. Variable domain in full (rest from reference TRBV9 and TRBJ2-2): DSGVTQTPKHLITATGQRVTLRCSPRSGDLSVYWYQQSLDQGLQFLIQYYNGEERAKGNILERFSAQQFPDLHSELNLSSLELGDSALYFCASSSGGRASGELFFGEGSRLTVL.

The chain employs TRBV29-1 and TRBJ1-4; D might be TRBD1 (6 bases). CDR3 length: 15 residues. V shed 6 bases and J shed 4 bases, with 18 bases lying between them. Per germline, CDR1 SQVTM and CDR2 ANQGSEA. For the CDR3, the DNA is TGCAGCGTGGAGGGAGGGGGTCCCTTTAATGAAAAACTGTTTTTT. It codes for CSVEGGGPFNEKLFF. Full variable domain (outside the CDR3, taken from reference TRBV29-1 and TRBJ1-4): SAVISQKPSRDICQRGTSLTIQCQVDSQVTMMFWYRQQPGQSLTLIATANQGSEATYESGFVIDKFPISRPNLTFSTLTVSNMSPEDSSIYLCSVEGGGPFNEKLFFGSGTQLSVL.

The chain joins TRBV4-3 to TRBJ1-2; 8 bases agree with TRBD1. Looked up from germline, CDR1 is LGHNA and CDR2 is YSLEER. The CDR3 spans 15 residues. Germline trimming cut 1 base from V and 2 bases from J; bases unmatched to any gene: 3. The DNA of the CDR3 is TGCGCCAGCAGCCAAGCGGGACAGGTGAACTATGGCTACACCTTC. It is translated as CASSQAGQVNYGYTF.

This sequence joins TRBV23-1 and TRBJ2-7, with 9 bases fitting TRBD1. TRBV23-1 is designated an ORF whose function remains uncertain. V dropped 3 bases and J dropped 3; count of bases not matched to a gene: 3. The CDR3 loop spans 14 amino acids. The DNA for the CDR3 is TGCGCCAGCAGTCAGGGGACAGGGTTCTACGAGCAGTACTTC. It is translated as CASSQGTGFYEQYF.

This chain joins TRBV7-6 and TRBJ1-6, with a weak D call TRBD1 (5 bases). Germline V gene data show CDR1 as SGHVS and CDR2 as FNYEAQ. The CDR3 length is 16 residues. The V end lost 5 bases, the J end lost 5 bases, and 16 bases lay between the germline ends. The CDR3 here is CASSEDKGGHNSPLHF. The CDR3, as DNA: TGTGCCAGCAGCGAGGACAAGGGTGGCCATAATTCACCCCTCCACTTT.

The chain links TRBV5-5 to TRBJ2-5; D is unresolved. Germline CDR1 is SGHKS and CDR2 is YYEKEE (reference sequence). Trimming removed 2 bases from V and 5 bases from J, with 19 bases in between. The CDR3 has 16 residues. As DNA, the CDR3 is TGTGCCAGCAGCTTTCTACAGAGATTGGCACGGGAGACCCAGTACTTC. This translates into CASSFLQRLARETQYF. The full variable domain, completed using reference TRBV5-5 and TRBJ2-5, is DAGVTQSPTHLIKTRGQQVTLRCSPISGHKSVSWYQQVLGQGPQFIFQYYEKEERGRGNFPDRFSARQFPNYSSELNVNALLLGDSALYLCASSFLQRLARETQYFGPGTRLLVL.

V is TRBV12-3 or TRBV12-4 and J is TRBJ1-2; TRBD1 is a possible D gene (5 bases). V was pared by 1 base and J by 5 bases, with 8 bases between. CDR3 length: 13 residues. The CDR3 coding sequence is TGTGCCAGCAGTTTAGGCAGGGTTTATGGCTACACCTTC. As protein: CASSLGRVYGYTF.

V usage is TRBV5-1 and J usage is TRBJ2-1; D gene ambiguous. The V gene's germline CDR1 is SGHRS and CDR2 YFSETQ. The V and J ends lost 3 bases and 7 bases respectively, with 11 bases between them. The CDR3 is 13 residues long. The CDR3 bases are TGCGCCAGCAGCTCCCGGGTGGTTAATGAGCAGTTCTTC. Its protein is CASSSRVVNEQFF.

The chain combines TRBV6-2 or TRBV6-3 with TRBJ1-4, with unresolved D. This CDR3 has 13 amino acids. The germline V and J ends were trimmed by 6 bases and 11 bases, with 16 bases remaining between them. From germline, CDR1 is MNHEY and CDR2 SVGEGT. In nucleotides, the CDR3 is TGTGCCAGCAGCTTTGACGCGGGAACGAAACTGTTTTTT. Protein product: CASSFDAGTKLFF.

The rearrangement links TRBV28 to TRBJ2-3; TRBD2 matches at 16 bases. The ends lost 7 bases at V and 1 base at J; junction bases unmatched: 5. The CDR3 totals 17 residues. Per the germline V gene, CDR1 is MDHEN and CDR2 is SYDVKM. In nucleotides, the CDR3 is TGTGCCAGCACGGGACTAGCGGGGGGGCCCGGCACAGATACGCAGTATTTT. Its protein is CASTGLAGGPGTDTQYF.

The CDR3 protein is CASSPSPGGYEQYF. The CDR3 nucleotides are TGTGCCAGCAGCCCCTCACCGGGGGGCTACGAGCAGTACTTC. This chain joins TRBV11-3 and TRBJ2-7; TRBD2 aligns across 7 bases. The length of the CDR3 is 14 residues. J was trimmed by 3 bases and V by 5 bases; bases with no gene match: 7. The germline V gene encodes CDR1 SGHNT and CDR2 YENEEA.

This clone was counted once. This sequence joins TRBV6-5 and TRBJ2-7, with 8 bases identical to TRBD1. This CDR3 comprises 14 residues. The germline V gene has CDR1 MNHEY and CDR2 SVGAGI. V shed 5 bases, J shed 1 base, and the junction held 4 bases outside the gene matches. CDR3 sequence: CASSIGQGSYEQYF. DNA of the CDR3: TGTGCCAGCAGTATCGGACAGGGATCCTACGAGCAGTACTTC.

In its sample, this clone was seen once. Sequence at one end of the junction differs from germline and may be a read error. CDR3 coding DNA: TGTGCCAGCTCACCGGGTGTGGGCGCGGGGGTCCGCCAGATCTTC. Its protein is CASSPGVGAGVRQIF. This rearrangement joins TRBV18 to TRBJ2-1; 7 bases align to TRBD2. Germline assignment: CDR1 KGHSH and CDR2 LQKENI. This CDR3 has 15 amino acids.

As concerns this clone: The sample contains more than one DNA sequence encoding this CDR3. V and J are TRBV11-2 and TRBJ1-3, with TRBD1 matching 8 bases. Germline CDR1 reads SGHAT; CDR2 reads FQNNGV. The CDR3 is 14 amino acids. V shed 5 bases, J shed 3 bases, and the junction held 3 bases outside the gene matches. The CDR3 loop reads CASSLGQGGNTIYF. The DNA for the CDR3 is TGTGCCAGCAGCCTCGGACAGGGTGGAAACACCATATATTTT.

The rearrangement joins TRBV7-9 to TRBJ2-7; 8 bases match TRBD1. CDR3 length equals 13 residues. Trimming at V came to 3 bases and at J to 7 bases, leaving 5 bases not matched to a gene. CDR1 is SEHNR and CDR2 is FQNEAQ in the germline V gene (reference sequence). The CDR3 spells CASSFRQGSEQYF. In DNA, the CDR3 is TGTGCCAGCAGCTTCCGACAGGGGAGTGAGCAGTACTTC.

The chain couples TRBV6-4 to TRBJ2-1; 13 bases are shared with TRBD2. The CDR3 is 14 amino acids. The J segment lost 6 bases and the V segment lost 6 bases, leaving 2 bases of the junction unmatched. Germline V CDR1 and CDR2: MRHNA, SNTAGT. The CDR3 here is CASSTSGGVNEQFF. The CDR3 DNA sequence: TGTGCCAGCAGCACTAGCGGGGGGGTCAATGAGCAGTTCTTC.

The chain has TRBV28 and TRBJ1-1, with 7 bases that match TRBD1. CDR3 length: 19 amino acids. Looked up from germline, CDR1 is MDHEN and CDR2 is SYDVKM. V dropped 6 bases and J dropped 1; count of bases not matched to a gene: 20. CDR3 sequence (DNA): TGTGCCAGCAGACGACTTGGGGGCCTGACAGGGACCTCGAACACTGAAGCTTTCTTT. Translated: CASRRLGGLTGTSNTEAFF. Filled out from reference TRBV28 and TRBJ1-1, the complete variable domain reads DVKVTQSSRYLVKRTGEKVFLECVQDMDHENMFWYRQDPGLGLRLIYFSYDVKMKEKGDIPEGYSVSREKKERFSLILESASTNQTSMYLCASRRLGGLTGTSNTEAFFGQGTRLTVV.

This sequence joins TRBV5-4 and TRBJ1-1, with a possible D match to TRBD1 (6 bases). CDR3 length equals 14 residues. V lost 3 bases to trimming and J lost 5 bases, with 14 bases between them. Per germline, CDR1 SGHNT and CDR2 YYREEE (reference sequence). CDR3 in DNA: TGTGCCAGCAGCTCATCGGGGGGGCGAACTGAAGCTTTCTTT. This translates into CASSSSGGRTEAFF.

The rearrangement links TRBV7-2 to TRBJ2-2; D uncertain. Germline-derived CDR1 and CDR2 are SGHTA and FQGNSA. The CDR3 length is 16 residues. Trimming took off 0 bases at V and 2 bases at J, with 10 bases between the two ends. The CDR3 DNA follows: TGTGCCAGCAGCTTAGCTAGGCGGCTTAACACCGGGGAGCTGTTTTTT. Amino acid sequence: CASSLARRLNTGELFF.